The clone carrying this TCR beta chain was seen at least ten times. Its antigen is undetermined. Using immunoSEQ multiplex PCR, the repertoire was profiled, and TCRdb retains in-frame clones only, with some absent. The table has approximately 60,000 clones, roughly nine tenths seen once; the top ten hold 1.3%. The source of the sample is a study of cytomegalovirus exposure and HLA in healthy donors. Study information: A later analysis reported the 120 or so validation repertoires used the same platform as the roughly 700 first-cohort repertoires. Study observations and caveats: There were 150 to 200 TCR beta chains listed as cytomegalovirus-associated. That first-cohort TCR clusters tended to co-occur in the roughly 120 validation repertoires was found in a later analysis. Specificity of a few CMV-associated chains for CMV antigens was verified in vitro.

V was clipped by 0 bases and J by 2 bases, with 8 bases between them. The CDR3 length is 14 residues. Germline CDR1 SGDLS, CDR2 YYNGEE. This TCR derives from a woman between 18 and 29 years old in good health and CMV-seronegative. The sequenced sample consisted of PBMCs. This chain joins TRBV9 and TRBJ1-1, with D tentatively TRBD1 (5 bases). CDR3 loop: CASSVGQLNTEAFF. DNA for the CDR3: TGTGCCAGCAGCGTAGGACAGCTAAACACTGAAGCTTTCTTT.